Sequencing of this TCR beta chain was carried out in a study of T cells expressing NK-cell markers. Across the whole study: In sorted CD3+CD56+NKG2C+, CD3+CD56+NKG2C- and CD3+CD56-NKG2C+ T cells, TCR beta repertoires were obtained.

TCRdb processed the 5' RACE reads again and assigns one entry to each CDR3 protein, with no DNA. This sample's table reports about 260,000 distinct CDR3 sequences. As to this clonotype: As yet, its antigen is unknown.

Overall study findings and caveats: For 5 to 7 donors, the dominant NKG2C+ clonotypes made up roughly 1.0-7.5% of their CD8+ T cells.

This CDR3 comprises 14 residues. Germline CDR1 reads MGHDK; CDR2 reads SYGVNS. The origin of this receptor is a man younger than 35 in good health. Material for sequencing was blood T cells: a sorted CD56 or NKG2C T cell subset, CD4+ or CD8+ T cells, or bulk PBMC T cells (not recorded which). V usage is TRBV25-1 and J usage is TRBJ2-5. CDR3 amino acids: CASKKGSRTETQYF.